The 22 T cell receptor beta chains below were found in one sample sequenced in a study of cytomegalovirus exposure and HLA in healthy donors. PCR employed 60 Vbeta and 13 Jbeta primers. The repertoire was sequenced with immunoSEQ multiplex PCR; TCRdb's copy has only in-frame clones and lacks some. Seen here are 150,000 or so clones, roughly three quarters observed once, and the top ten hold over 13%. The specimen sequenced was PBMCs. The receptor source for this set is a woman aged 40-49 years in good health and CMV-seronegative.

J is TRBJ2-7 and V is TRBV7-8, with D possibly matching TRBD2 (6 bases). V was shortened by 5 bases and J by 4 bases, with 9 bases between the two germline ends. CDR3 length: 12 residues. Germline loops: CDR1 SGHVS, CDR2 FQNEAQ. As DNA, the CDR3 is TGTGCCAGCAGCCCCGCGGGATACGAGCAGTACTTC. It specifies CASSPAGYEQYF.

The gene calls are TRBV2 and TRBJ2-7; the D gene is possibly TRBD2 (6 bases). V was cut by 8 bases and J by 3 bases, with 14 bases left in between. The CDR3 totals 13 residues. Per the germline V gene, CDR1 is SNHLY and CDR2 is FYNNEI. The CDR3 bases are TGTGCCAGCCGAGTTGGGGGGTTCTACGAGCAGTACTTC. Translated: CASRVGGFYEQYF.

The gene calls are TRBV7-2 and TRBJ2-1, with 10 bases aligning to TRBD1. Trimming cost V 3 bases and J 4 bases; bases outside gene matches: 3. The CDR3 is made up of 15 amino acids. Germline CDR1 SGHTA, CDR2 FQGNSA. CDR3 coding DNA: TGTGCCAGCAGCTTTGAGGGACAGGGGTACAATGAGCAGTTCTTC. Its translation: CASSFEGQGYNEQFF.

The rearrangement uses TRBV19 and TRBJ1-1; 8 nucleotides agree with TRBD1. V lost 7 bases to trimming and J lost 4 bases; unmatched junction nucleotides: 5. This CDR3 contains 13 residues. CDR1 is LNHDA, CDR2 SQIVND, per germline (reference sequence). The CDR3, as DNA: TGTGCCAGTACAGGGGGCGCAGGCACTGAAGCTTTCTTT. Protein: CASTGGAGTEAFF.

J is TRBJ2-7 and V is TRBV6-5; unclear D gene. The CDR3 is made up of 13 amino acids. The V and J ends lost 2 bases and 1 base respectively, with 6 bases between them. Per germline, CDR1 MNHEY and CDR2 SVGAGI. The DNA for the CDR3 is TGTGCCAGCAGTTACACAGCTTCCTACGAGCAGTACTTC. This translates into CASSYTASYEQYF.

The chain is built from TRBV6-1 and TRBJ1-2; D is possibly TRBD1 (5 bases). The CDR3 loop spans 13 amino acids. Between the trimmed V and J ends, which lost 2 bases and 2 bases, there was a span of 6 bases. The germline V gene encodes CDR1 MNHNS and CDR2 SASEGT. Here the CDR3 reads CASSESGNYGYTF. Written as DNA, the CDR3 is TGTGCCAGCAGTGAATCAGGGAACTATGGCTACACCTTC.

The chain is built from TRBV5-6 and TRBJ2-1; 12 nucleotides line up with TRBD1. Trimming cost V 4 bases and J 4 bases; bases outside gene matches: 3. Germline-derived CDR1 and CDR2 are SGHDT and YYEEEE. There are 15 residues in the CDR3. The CDR3 DNA reads as TGTGCCAGCAGCCCGGGACAGGGGGCTTACAATGAGCAGTTCTTC. Its translation is CASSPGQGAYNEQFF.

CDR3 sequence reads: CASSGTSANTGELFF. The DNA of the CDR3 is TGTGCCAGCAGTGGGACTAGCGCGAACACCGGGGAGCTGTTTTTT. The chain links TRBV6-5 to TRBJ2-2; 10 nucleotides agree with TRBD2. The CDR3 consists of 15 residues. Germline V gene sequence: CDR1 MNHEY, CDR2 SVGAGI. Trimming at V came to 5 bases and at J to 0 bases, leaving 0 bases not matched to a gene.

The V gene is TRBV14, the J gene TRBJ2-6, with 7 nucleotides matching TRBD1. CDR1 is SGHDN, CDR2 FVKESK, per germline. Trimming cost V 0 bases and J 0 bases; bases outside gene matches: 14. The length of the CDR3 is 21 residues. CDR3 in amino acids: CASSQDRVLGTEGSGANVLTF. For the CDR3, the DNA is TGTGCCAGCAGCCAAGACAGAGTTTTGGGGACAGAAGGCTCTGGGGCCAACGTCCTGACTTTC.

The rearrangement joins TRBV7-2 to TRBJ2-5, with 8 bases identical to TRBD2. V trimming: 5 bases; J trimming: 3 bases; junction bases outside the gene matches: 11. CDR1 and CDR2 from the germline V gene are SGHTA and FQGNSA. CDR3 size: 16 residues. Here the CDR3 reads CASSPELAAVKETQYF. The CDR3 nucleotides read TGTGCCAGCAGCCCAGAACTAGCGGCTGTAAAAGAGACCCAGTACTTC.

The chain recombines TRBV28 with TRBJ1-3; 7 nucleotides agree with TRBD1. J gave up 4 bases and V 2 bases, and 5 bases lay outside the gene matches. CDR1 is MDHEN, CDR2 SYDVKM, per germline. The CDR3 has 15 residues. CDR3 coding DNA: TGTGCCAGCAGTTTAACACAGGGGCCCGGAAACACCATATATTTT. This gives the protein CASSLTQGPGNTIYF.

The chain links TRBV28 to TRBJ1-1; no clear D gene. This CDR3 contains 14 residues. The V end lost 6 bases, the J end lost 1 base, and 12 bases lay between the germline ends. Germline V gene sequence: CDR1 MDHEN, CDR2 SYDVKM. The CDR3 DNA follows: TGTGCCAGCAGGTTGGGAGCCCCGAACACTGAAGCTTTCTTT. It codes for CASRLGAPNTEAFF.

This clone is a singleton in its sample. The J gene is TRBJ2-7, the V gene TRBV28, with a tentative D call TRBD2 (7 bases). Germline values: CDR1 MDHEN, CDR2 SYDVKM. The CDR3 is 14 residues long. V lost 3 bases, J lost 5 bases, and 14 bases lay in between. CDR3 DNA: TGTGCCAGCAGTTTTGACAGGACTAGGGACGAGCAGTACTTC. Residues: CASSFDRTRDEQYF. Using reference TRBV28 and TRBJ2-7 for the parts outside the CDR3, the full variable domain is DVKVTQSSRYLVKRTGEKVFLECVQDMDHENMFWYRQDPGLGLRLIYFSYDVKMKEKGDIPEGYSVSREKKERFSLILESASTNQTSMYLCASSFDRTRDEQYFGPGTRLTVT.

The CDR3 region has the DNA TGTGCCAGCAGCTTGCTGGTGGAGGGCAATCAGCCCCAGCATTTT. It translates to CASSLLVEGNQPQHF. This chain joins TRBV5-4 and TRBJ1-5; no clear D. CDR1 is SGHNT and CDR2 is YYREEE in the germline V gene (reference sequence). With 1 base removed from V and 2 bases from J, the gap between germline ends came to 10 bases. The CDR3 is made up of 15 amino acids.

The CDR3 region has the DNA TGTGCCAGCAGTCTTTACAATGAGCAGTTCTTC. Its translation: CASSLYNEQFF. V usage is TRBV27 and J usage is TRBJ2-1; no clear D. Germline V gene sequence: CDR1 MNHEY, CDR2 SMNVEV (reference sequence). V lost 5 bases to trimming and J lost 4 bases, with 3 bases between them. This CDR3 is built from 11 residues.

The gene calls are TRBV4-3 and TRBJ1-1; D perhaps matches TRBD1 (5 bases). CDR1 is LGHNA and CDR2 is YSLEER in the germline V gene. The V end lost 5 bases, the J end lost 0 bases, and 10 bases lay between the germline ends. The CDR3 covers 14 residues. CDR3 residues: CASSRGWVNTEAFF. The CDR3 bases are TGCGCCAGCAGCAGGGGCTGGGTGAACACTGAAGCTTTCTTT.

The V gene is TRBV5-6, the J gene TRBJ2-5; 10 bases agree with TRBD2. The V segment lost 3 bases and the J segment 5 bases; nucleotides outside the gene matches: 13. This CDR3 has 17 amino acids. CDR1 and CDR2 (germline): SGHDT, YYEEEE. CDR3 region: CASSWVSSGRLLETQYF. The CDR3, as DNA: TGTGCCAGCAGCTGGGTGTCTAGCGGGAGACTTTTGGAGACCCAGTACTTC.

The V call is TRBV4-1, the J call TRBJ2-3; 9 positions match TRBD2. V gave up 4 bases and J gave up 1 base; unmatched junction bases: 6. Germline V gene data show CDR1 as MGHRA and CDR2 as YSYEKL. The CDR3 loop spans 16 amino acids. The CDR3 DNA sequence: TGCGCCAGCAGCCGATCGACTAGCGGAGGCACAGATACGCAGTATTTT. Protein: CASSRSTSGGTDTQYF.

The CDR3 coding sequence is TGTGCCAGCAGCTCAGGGGTGTACAATCAGCCCCAGCATTTT. It encodes CASSSGVYNQPQHF. The rearrangement uses TRBV5-5 and TRBJ1-5; D is possibly TRBD1 (6 bases). In germline, CDR1 is SGHKS, CDR2 YYEKEE (reference sequence). The CDR3 totals 14 residues. V lost 3 bases, J lost 3 bases, and 10 bases lay in between.

J is TRBJ1-3 and V is TRBV19; no clear D gene. V was shortened by 7 bases and J by 1 base, with 8 bases between the two germline ends. Germline CDR1 LNHDA, CDR2 SQIVND (reference sequence). This CDR3 is built from 13 residues. The CDR3 is CASTRASGNTIYF. CDR3 sequence (DNA): TGTGCCAGTACGAGGGCGTCTGGAAACACCATATATTTT.

The V gene is TRBV19, the J gene TRBJ1-1, with D maybe TRBD1 (5 bases). The CDR3 runs 17 residues. From germline, CDR1 is LNHDA and CDR2 SQIVND (reference sequence). V shed 4 bases and J shed 1 base, with 19 bases lying between them. The CDR3 spells CASSTRRGEGRNTEAFF. In DNA form, the CDR3 reads TGTGCCAGTAGTACACGGAGGGGCGAGGGACGGAACACTGAAGCTTTCTTT.

This rearrangement joins TRBV30 to TRBJ1-5, with a possible D match to TRBD1 (5 bases). This CDR3 has 13 residues. The germline V gene encodes CDR1 GTSNPN and CDR2 SVGIG (reference sequence). Trimming left V 3 bases short and J 4 bases short, with 10 bases between. CDR3 bases: TGTGCCTGGAGAGCAGGGCAAAATCAGCCCCAGCATTTT. Encoded protein: CAWRAGQNQPQHF.